This paragraph covers one T cell receptor (beta chain) sequence. Libraries were prepared by immunoSEQ multiplex PCR; TCRdb keeps only in-frame clonotypes and omits some of them. The sample lists approximately 640,000 clones, roughly 87% occurring once. The V and J ends lost 3 bases and 5 bases respectively, with 10 bases between them. The CDR3 length is 13 residues. Germline assignment: CDR1 MNHEY and CDR2 SMNVEV (reference sequence). These data come from a study of shared clonotypes between healthy human individuals. The rearrangement uses TRBV27 and TRBJ1-1; D is unclear. The sample was memory CD8+ T cells from PBMCs. The subset was: CD45RO+ cells pooled with CCR7-negative TemRA cells. The clonotype comes from a man younger than 35 in good health. Some clones in this sample may be carry-over from other donors' samples. CDR3 sequence (DNA): TGTGCCAGCAGTTTGGCACTCGGGACTGAAGCTTTCTTT. Protein product: CASSLALGTEAFF.